What follows are 9 T cell receptor beta chains derived from one specimen sequenced in a study of blood T cell repertoires in COVID-19. Using immunoSEQ multiplex PCR, the repertoire was profiled, and TCRdb retains in-frame clones only, with some absent. The sample gives a few hundred thousand clones, around 85% of which show up once; 15% to 20% is in the top ten. The specimen was PBMCs or T cells enriched from blood (not recorded which). These receptor sequences come from a man aged 40-49 years who had recovered from COVID-19.

The chain carries TRBV6-5 and TRBJ1-2; a possible D gene is TRBD1 (6 bases). This CDR3 contains 15 residues. From germline, CDR1 is MNHEY and CDR2 SVGAGI. Trimming removed 8 bases at V and 5 bases at J, with 21 bases between. CDR3 loop: CASDQRGQSLYGYTF. The CDR3 nucleotides read TGTGCCAGCGACCAGCGCGGACAGTCGTTATATGGCTACACCTTC.

This rearrangement joins TRBV20-1 to TRBJ2-1; 13 bases align to TRBD2. The V gene end was trimmed by 3 bases and the J gene end by 3 bases; junction bases not matched to a gene: 11. Germline CDR1 is DFQATT and CDR2 is SNEGSKA (reference sequence). The CDR3 has 18 amino acids. CDR3 bases: TGCAGTGCTAGTGCCCTAATCGGACTAGCGGGAGTCTACAATGAGCAGTTCTTC. Translation: CSASALIGLAGVYNEQFF.

V and J are TRBV15 and TRBJ2-1; 9 bases agree with TRBD2. The CDR3 has 16 residues. V trimming: 0 bases; J trimming: 11 bases; junction bases outside the gene matches: 11. Germline V lookup: CDR1 LNHNV, CDR2 YYDKDF (reference sequence). Here the CDR3 DNA reads TGTGCCACCAGCAGAGATCTGGGACTAGCTTCAATGAAGCAGTTCTTC. Protein sequence: CATSRDLGLASMKQFF.

The rearrangement uses TRBV9 and TRBJ1-3; D is unresolved. Per the germline V gene, CDR1 is SGDLS and CDR2 is YYNGEE. The CDR3 length is 13 residues. Trimming took off 3 bases at V and 8 bases at J, with 12 bases between the two ends. CDR3 nucleotides: TGTGCCAGCAGCGGACCGGGAACCTACACCATATATTTT. Amino acids: CASSGPGTYTIYF.

The gene calls are TRBV9 and TRBJ2-7, with D maybe TRBD1 (6 bases). Deletions cut 0 bases from V and 2 bases from J, with 9 bases between. The germline V gene has CDR1 SGDLS and CDR2 YYNGEE. The CDR3 runs 14 residues. DNA of the CDR3: TGTGCCAGCAGCGTAGGCACAGGGCCCTACGAGCAGTACTTC. Its protein product is CASSVGTGPYEQYF.

Only one count was recorded for this clone. This sequence joins TRBV6-5 and TRBJ2-4, with D maybe TRBD2 (6 bases). This CDR3 is 16 amino acids long. Germline CDR1 is MNHEY and CDR2 is SVGAGI. Trimming removed 0 bases from V and 1 base from J, with 10 bases in between. As DNA, the CDR3 is TGTGCCAGCAGTTACTCCCTAGGAGGGGCCAAAAACATTCAGTACTTC. Translation gives CASSYSLGGAKNIQYF.

The CDR3 coding sequence is TGCGCCAGCAGCCAACCCCGACAGGGGTTGAATTCACCCCTCCACTTT. As protein: CASSQPRQGLNSPLHF. The chain combines TRBV4-1 with TRBJ1-6, with TRBD1 matching 8 bases. Germline lookup yields CDR1 MGHRA and CDR2 YSYEKL. The CDR3 contains 16 residues. Trimming took 2 bases from V and 7 from J; bases not matched to a gene: 7.

This chain links TRBV7-9 with TRBJ2-1; perhaps TRBD2 as D (7 bases). This CDR3 has 18 amino acids. Per the germline V gene, CDR1 is SEHNR and CDR2 is FQNEAQ (reference sequence). The V end was cut by 2 bases, the J end by 5 bases, with 22 bases between. The CDR3 is CASSLPGGGPRTDNEQFF. The CDR3 coding sequence is TGTGCCAGCAGCTTACCGGGAGGAGGACCCAGGACAGACAATGAGCAGTTCTTC.

This clone was detected a few times. The chain uses TRBV7-9 and TRBJ2-2; perhaps TRBD2 as D (5 bases). Germline-derived CDR1 and CDR2 are SEHNR and FQNEAQ (reference sequence). This CDR3 region has 16 residues. The ends were cut back, 8 bases at V and 4 bases at J, with 20 bases in the middle. The CDR3 loop reads CASEPRVRAVTGELFF. As DNA, the CDR3 is TGTGCCAGCGAGCCCCGTGTGAGGGCAGTCACCGGGGAGCTGTTTTTT.